This T cell receptor beta chain came from a study of T cell changes during pregnancy in multiple sclerosis (dated by TCRdb to between 2019 and 2020). At the level of the whole study: In women with multiple sclerosis, the researchers looked at how the T cell repertoire shifted as pregnancy progressed.

To prepare the library, the immunoSEQ multiplex PCR assay was applied. TCRdb limited this immuneACCESS table to in-frame rearrangements with V and J called. A share of clones is missing; checked studies link under half to unresolved V genes, and the rest is unexplained. The sample data list 75,000 to 90,000 clones, and about 91% of these were observed just once. Roughly 4% of the sample is held by the ten biggest clonotypes. Measured from the cysteine to the phenylalanine, the CDR3 is 15 residues long. Left in the record is the CDR3 DNA by itself, 45 bases read in frame from the first base. From a lookup of the germline V gene (reference sequence), CDR1 and CDR2 are LNHDA and SQIVND. V ends up 6 bases short and J 2 bases short, with an unmatched junction base count of 9. Details on this clone: Its antigen target is currently unknown. No base qualities exist here, and no much larger clone lies one base off it.

The clonotype comes from a female donor in good health, serving as a control in a pregnancy study. Some clones in this sample may be carry-over from other donors' samples. The chain is made from TRBV19 and TRBJ2-5; 7 central bases correspond to TRBD1. The sequences come from PBMCs, collected in the first trimester of pregnancy. The CDR3 in this case is CASSPGTGDQETQYF. The DNA sequence reads TGTGCCAGTAGCCCAGGAACAGGGGATCAAGAGACCCAGTACTTC. With all but the CDR3 taken from the reference TRBV19 and TRBJ2-5 genes, the full variable domain is: DGGITQSPKYLFRKEGQNVTLSCEQNLNHDAMYWYRQDPGQGLRLIYYSQIVNDFQKGDIAEGYSVSREKKESFPLTVTSAQKNPTAFYLCASSPGTGDQETQYFGPGTRLLVL.